This T cell receptor (beta chain) was identified during a study of T cell changes during pregnancy in multiple sclerosis. The CDR3 spans 13 residues. Germline CDR1 SGDLS, CDR2 YYNGEE. V shed 4 bases and J shed 5 bases, with 11 bases lying between them. Generated by immunoSEQ multiplex PCR, the TCRdb table keeps only in-frame clones and is missing some. The table shows roughly 65,000 clones, with around 91% occurring only once. The TCR sequence derives from a female donor in good health, enrolled as a control in a pregnancy study. V is TRBV9 and J is TRBJ2-3; D is perhaps TRBD1 (6 bases). Sequencing was performed on peripheral blood, taken in the third trimester of pregnancy. The CDR3 bases are TGTGCCAGCAGCCCACAGGGCGGAGATACGCAGTATTTT. Its protein is CASSPQGGDTQYF.